Below are 25 T cell receptor beta chains sequenced from a single sample in a study of shared clonotypes between healthy human individuals. Assay used: immunoSEQ multiplex PCR; TCRdb lists only in-frame clones, some missing. The sample includes 2 million to 2.5 million clones, roughly 92% of them seen just once. The specimen was naive CD4+ T cells from PBMCs. Sample subset: CD45RA+ positively selected. These receptors all come from a man aged 18-30 years in good health. Some clones in this sample may be carry-over from other donors' samples.

The genes are TRBV9 and TRBJ2-1; TRBD2 is a possible D gene (6 bases). Germline V gene sequence: CDR1 SGDLS, CDR2 YYNGEE. CDR3 length: 14 amino acids. The V end was cut by 4 bases, the J end by 8 bases, with 16 bases between. The CDR3 sequence is CASSYLGTGDEQFF. The CDR3 DNA sequence: TGTGCCAGCAGCTACCTTGGGACTGGGGATGAGCAGTTCTTC. The full variable domain, with the rest looked up from reference TRBV9 and TRBJ2-1, is DSGVTQTPKHLITATGQRVTLRCSPRSGDLSVYWYQQSLDQGLQFLIQYYNGEERAKGNILERFSAQQFPDLHSELNLSSLELGDSALYFCASSYLGTGDEQFFGPGTRLTVL.

This chain joins TRBV28 and TRBJ1-2; no clear D gene. The CDR3 covers 13 residues. Germline loops: CDR1 MDHEN, CDR2 SYDVKM. The V end lost 1 base, the J end lost 2 bases, and 5 bases lay between the germline ends. The CDR3 DNA is TGTGCCAGCAGTTTATACTTAAACTATGGCTACACCTTC. Encoded protein: CASSLYLNYGYTF.

This chain connects TRBV4-3 to TRBJ2-1, with 9 bases that match TRBD1. Trimming cost V 4 bases and J 4 bases; bases outside gene matches: 5. Germline CDR1 reads LGHNA; CDR2 reads YSLEER. CDR3 length equals 15 residues. In DNA form, the CDR3 reads TGCGCCAGCAGCCGGGGACAGGGTCCGTACAATGAGCAGTTCTTC. It codes for CASSRGQGPYNEQFF.

This rearrangement joins TRBV28 to TRBJ2-7; D is tentatively TRBD1 or TRBD2 (6 bases each). The CDR3 has 15 residues. In germline, CDR1 is MDHEN, CDR2 SYDVKM. The ends were cut back, 4 bases at V and 5 bases at J, with 18 bases in the middle. The CDR3 DNA reads TGTGCCAGCAGTTACACCGGTGGGGGGCTCCACGAGCAGTACTTC. Its translation: CASSYTGGGLHEQYF.

V and J are TRBV27 and TRBJ2-7; weak D call: TRBD2 (5 bases). The CDR3 covers 15 residues. CDR1 is MNHEY and CDR2 is SMNVEV in the germline V gene (reference sequence). V lost 0 bases to trimming and J lost 6 bases, with 15 bases between them. DNA of the CDR3: TGTGCCAGCAGTTTATCCCGAGCGGTCCTCGGCGAGCAGTACTTC. Protein product: CASSLSRAVLGEQYF.

This clone was seen a single time. The V gene is TRBV6-1, the J gene TRBJ2-5; no firm D call. The germline V gene encodes CDR1 MNHNS and CDR2 SASEGT. Trimming left V 2 bases short and J 6 bases short, with 19 bases between. The CDR3 length is 16 residues. The CDR3 loop is CASSELGLGVRQTQYF. In nucleotides, the CDR3 is TGTGCCAGCAGTGAACTAGGGCTTGGGGTTAGGCAGACCCAGTACTTC.

The genes are TRBV7-2 and TRBJ1-1, with 8 bases aligning to TRBD1. The germline CDR1 and CDR2 sequences are SGHTA and FQGNSA. This CDR3 has 14 amino acids. Trimming removed 4 bases from V and 4 bases from J; junction bases left unmatched: 5. CDR3 loop: CASSYSGGGTEAFF. The CDR3 region has the DNA TGTGCCAGCAGCTACTCAGGGGGCGGCACTGAAGCTTTCTTT.

This rearrangement joins TRBV18 to TRBJ2-5; 12 nucleotides match TRBD2. The CDR3 loop spans 15 amino acids. After removal of 5 bases from V and 5 bases from J, the junction contained 6 bases not matched to a gene. Looked up from germline, CDR1 is KGHSH and CDR2 is LQKENI. The CDR3 nucleotides are TGTGCCAGCTCAATGACAACTAGCGGGAGGGAGACCCAGTACTTC. This encodes CASSMTTSGRETQYF.

The V gene is TRBV28, the J gene TRBJ2-1; TRBD2 matches 9 bases. CDR3 length: 15 residues. The germline V gene has CDR1 MDHEN and CDR2 SYDVKM. V lost 2 bases and J lost 8; bases outside the gene matches: 7. CDR3 amino acids: CASSLAGGPNHEQFF. DNA for the CDR3: TGTGCCAGCAGTTTAGCGGGAGGGCCCAACCATGAGCAGTTCTTC.

The genes are TRBV19 and TRBJ2-3, with a weak D call TRBD2 (6 bases). V lost 6 bases and J 4 bases, leaving 14 bases between the germline ends. The CDR3 contains 14 residues. Germline V CDR1 and CDR2: LNHDA, SQIVND (reference sequence). The CDR3 region is CASRENRGSDTQYF. The CDR3 bases are TGTGCCAGTAGGGAAAATCGGGGGTCAGATACGCAGTATTTT.

The gene calls are TRBV27 and TRBJ1-1, with 7 bases fitting TRBD1. The CDR3 sequence is 13 residues long. CDR1 is MNHEY and CDR2 is SMNVEV in the germline V gene (reference sequence). V was pared by 2 bases and J by 7 bases, with 4 bases of the junction left unmatched. The CDR3 region is CASSLNRGIEAFF. CDR3 coding DNA: TGTGCCAGCAGTTTAAACAGGGGTATTGAAGCTTTCTTT.

The chain has TRBV29-1 and TRBJ1-2, with D possibly matching TRBD1 (6 bases). The CDR3 runs to 14 residues. Germline lookup yields CDR1 SQVTM and CDR2 ANQGSEA. Trimming left V 1 base short and J 6 bases short, with 15 bases between. For the CDR3, the DNA is TGCAGCGTTGAAGGGAGATACAGGGAGGATGGCTACACCTTC. This translates into CSVEGRYREDGYTF.

Points on this clone: A much larger clone is a single base away; this may be a read error. Other DNA sequences in the same sample also yield this CDR3. The V and J genes are TRBV28 and TRBJ2-2, with D unclear. The CDR3 totals 11 residues. Trimming stripped 2 bases from V and 8 bases from J, with 3 bases between. The germline gives CDR1 MDHEN, CDR2 SYDVKM. The CDR3 DNA sequence: TGTGCCAGCAGTTTAACGGGGGAGCTGTTTTTT. Protein sequence: CASSLTGELFF.

This clone appeared a single time. CDR3 loop: CASSVGRDTEAFF. The CDR3 coding sequence is TGTGCCAGCAGTGTTGGCAGGGACACTGAAGCTTTCTTT. The chain combines TRBV2 with TRBJ1-1; D may be TRBD1 (5 bases). CDR1 is SNHLY, CDR2 FYNNEI, per germline. This CDR3 is built from 13 residues. V was pared by 4 bases and J by 3 bases, with 9 bases between.

The CDR3, as DNA: TGTGCCAGTAGTCAGTATGGCTACACCTTC. It codes for CASSQYGYTF. J is TRBJ1-2 and V is TRBV19; D remains ambiguous. The CDR3 has 10 amino acids. Germline V lookup: CDR1 LNHDA, CDR2 SQIVND (reference sequence). The V end was cut by 5 bases, the J end by 5 bases, with 3 bases between.

The J gene is TRBJ1-3, the V gene TRBV4-2; D may be TRBD1 (6 bases). CDR3 size: 17 residues. V shed 0 bases and J shed 2 bases, with 14 bases lying between them. Germline assignment: CDR1 LGHNA and CDR2 YNFKEQ. CDR3 protein: CASSQDSWTDTGNTIYF. DNA for the CDR3: TGTGCCAGCAGCCAAGATAGCTGGACAGATACTGGAAACACCATATATTTT.

This clone has a handful of counts. The chain combines TRBV29-1 with TRBJ1-1; D unclear. The V and J ends lost 1 base and 0 bases respectively, with 9 bases between them. Germline CDR1 SQVTM, CDR2 ANQGSEA. There are 14 residues in the CDR3. The CDR3 loop is CSVEVSSLNTEAFF. The CDR3 DNA follows: TGCAGCGTTGAAGTAAGCAGCTTGAACACTGAAGCTTTCTTT.

The J gene is TRBJ2-3, the V gene TRBV6-6, with D perhaps TRBD1 (5 bases). The CDR3 runs 12 residues. Looked up from germline, CDR1 is MNHNY and CDR2 is SVGAGI (reference sequence). Trimming cost V 11 bases and J 2 bases, with 11 bases left between them. CDR3 DNA: TGTGCCTCCAAGGGGCCCACAGATACGCAGTATTTT. It yields the protein CASKGPTDTQYF.

V usage is TRBV7-3 and J usage is TRBJ2-1; D unresolved. Trimming took off 5 bases at V and 8 bases at J, with 16 bases between the two ends. This CDR3 contains 14 residues. The germline V gene encodes CDR1 SGHTA and CDR2 FQGTGA. CDR3 nucleotide sequence: TGTGCCAGCAGCCCGGGTTCGCGTGGGGATGAGCAGTTCTTC. Protein: CASSPGSRGDEQFF.

This chain uses TRBV10-2 with TRBJ1-3; tentative D call: TRBD1 (6 bases). The CDR3 has 16 amino acids. The germline CDR1 and CDR2 sequences are WSHSY and SAAADI. V lost 7 bases and J lost 1, with 17 bases in between. In nucleotides, the CDR3 is TGCGCCAGCAAAAAGGGACAAGGAGCATCTGGAAACACCATATATTTT. Translating gives CASKKGQGASGNTIYF.

The chain has TRBV7-6 and TRBJ2-5, with 13 bases aligning to TRBD2. Per germline, CDR1 SGHVS and CDR2 FNYEAQ. The V gene end was trimmed by 4 bases and the J gene end by 2 bases; junction bases not matched to a gene: 4. CDR3 length equals 16 residues. The CDR3 DNA reads as TGTGCCAGCAGCTACAGACTAGCGGGGGGTCAAGAGACCCAGTACTTC. This codes for CASSYRLAGGQETQYF.

The rearrangement joins TRBV28 to TRBJ1-4; D unclear. The V gene's germline CDR1 is MDHEN and CDR2 SYDVKM. Between the trimmed V and J ends, which lost 5 bases and 0 bases, there was a span of 10 bases. CDR3 size: 15 residues. In nucleotides, the CDR3 is TGTGCCAGCAGTCCAAACCCCGCAACTAATGAAAAACTGTTTTTT. It encodes CASSPNPATNEKLFF.

Details on this clone: The sample carries other DNA sequences with the same CDR3. This chain connects TRBV6-5 to TRBJ1-3; no reliable D call. This CDR3 has 13 amino acids. V lost 6 bases and J lost 0, with 6 bases in between. CDR1 is MNHEY, CDR2 SVGAGI, per germline. CDR3 region: CASSLISGNTIYF. The CDR3 DNA follows: TGTGCCAGCAGCCTGATCTCTGGAAACACCATATATTTT.

The gene calls are TRBV28 and TRBJ2-7; no reliable D call. Trimming cost V 6 bases and J 7 bases, with 10 bases left between them. CDR3 size: 11 residues. Germline assignment: CDR1 MDHEN and CDR2 SYDVKM. In DNA form, the CDR3 reads TGTGCCAGCAGCTCTTCCCTGGAGCAGTACTTC. Its protein is CASSSSLEQYF.

CDR3: CASSLLAAREQYF. CDR3 DNA: TGTGCCAGCAGCTTGTTGGCCGCGCGTGAGCAGTACTTC. The V and J genes are TRBV5-4 and TRBJ2-7, with D hard to call. Germline V gene lookup returns CDR1 SGHNT and CDR2 YYREEE (reference sequence). Trimming pared 1 base from V and 7 bases from J, leaving 12 bases between. This CDR3 contains 13 residues.